The count of the clone carrying this T cell receptor beta chain is one. The data are from a study of spatial heterogeneity in lung cancer. Study information: Fewer alpha-chain than beta-chain sequences were consistently detected.

The germline CDR1 and CDR2 sequences are MGHDK and SYGVNS. The CDR3 length is 18 residues. The V gene end was trimmed by 2 bases and the J gene end by 1 base; junction bases not matched to a gene: 10. Noted time point: sample taken at primary tumor resection. The authors sequenced whole RNA from tumor, nontumor lung or frozen PBMC without sorting. A total of approximately 70 untreated early-stage non-small cell lung cancer patients served as donors. MiXCR, applied by TCRdb to the 5' RACE reads, yields one record per CDR3 protein. The table shows roughly 39,000 distinct CDR3 sequences, with around 7% occurring only once.

The specimen comprised PBMCs, sampled at surgery. V gene TRBV25-1 combines with J gene TRBJ2-5, with TRBD2 matching 10 bases. This TCR came from a male donor with early-stage non-small cell lung cancer. CDR3 sequence (DNA): TGTGCCAGCAGTGAAGGCAAGTGGACTAGCGGAGGCCAAGAGACCCAGTACTTC. Protein product: CASSEGKWTSGGQETQYF.